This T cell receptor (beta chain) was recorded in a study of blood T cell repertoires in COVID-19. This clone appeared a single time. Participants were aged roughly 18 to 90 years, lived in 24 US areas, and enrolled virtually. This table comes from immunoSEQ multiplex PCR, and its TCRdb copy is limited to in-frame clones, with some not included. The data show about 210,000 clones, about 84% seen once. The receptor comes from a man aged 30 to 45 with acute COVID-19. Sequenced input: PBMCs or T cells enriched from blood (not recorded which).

The CDR3 region has the DNA TGTGCCACCAGCAGAGATCGGACAGGGGACTATGGCTACACCTTC. As protein: CATSRDRTGDYGYTF. The gene calls are TRBV15 and TRBJ1-2, with 9 bases fitting TRBD1. The V gene's germline CDR1 is LNHNV and CDR2 YYDKDF (reference sequence). The CDR3 is made up of 15 amino acids. With 0 bases clipped from V and 3 bases from J, the junction kept 2 bases outside the gene matches.